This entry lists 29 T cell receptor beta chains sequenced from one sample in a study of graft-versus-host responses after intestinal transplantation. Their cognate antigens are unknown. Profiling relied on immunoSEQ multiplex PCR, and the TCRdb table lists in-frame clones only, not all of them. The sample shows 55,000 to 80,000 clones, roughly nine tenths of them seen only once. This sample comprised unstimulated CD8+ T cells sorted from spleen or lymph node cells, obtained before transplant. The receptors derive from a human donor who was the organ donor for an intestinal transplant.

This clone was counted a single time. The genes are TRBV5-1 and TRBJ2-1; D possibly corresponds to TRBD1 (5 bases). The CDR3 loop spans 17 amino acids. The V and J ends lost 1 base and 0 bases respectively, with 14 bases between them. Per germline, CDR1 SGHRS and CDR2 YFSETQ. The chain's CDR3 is CASSLRVADSSYNEQFF. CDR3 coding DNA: TGCGCCAGCAGCTTGAGGGTCGCCGACAGCTCCTACAATGAGCAGTTCTTC.

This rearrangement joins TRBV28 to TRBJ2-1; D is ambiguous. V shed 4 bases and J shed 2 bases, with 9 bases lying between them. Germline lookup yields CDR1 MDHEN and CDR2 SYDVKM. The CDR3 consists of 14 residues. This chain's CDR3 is CASSWRLAYNEQFF. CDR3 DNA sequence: TGTGCCAGCAGTTGGCGGCTAGCCTACAATGAGCAGTTCTTC.

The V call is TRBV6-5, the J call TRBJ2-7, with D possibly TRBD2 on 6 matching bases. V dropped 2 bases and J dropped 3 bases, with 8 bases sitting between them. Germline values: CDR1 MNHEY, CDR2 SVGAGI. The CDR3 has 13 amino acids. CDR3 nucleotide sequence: TGTGCCAGCAGTTACGGGAGGTTCTACGAGCAGTACTTC. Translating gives CASSYGRFYEQYF.

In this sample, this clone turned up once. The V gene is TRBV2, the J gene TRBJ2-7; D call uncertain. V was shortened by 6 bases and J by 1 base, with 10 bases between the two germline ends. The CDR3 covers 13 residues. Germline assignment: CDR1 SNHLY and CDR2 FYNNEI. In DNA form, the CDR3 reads TGTGCCAGCAGGATGACTCCGTCCTACGAGCAGTACTTC. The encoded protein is CASRMTPSYEQYF.

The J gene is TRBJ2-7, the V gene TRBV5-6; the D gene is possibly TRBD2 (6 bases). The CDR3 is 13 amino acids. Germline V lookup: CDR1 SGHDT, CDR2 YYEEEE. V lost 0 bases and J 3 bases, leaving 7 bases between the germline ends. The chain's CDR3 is CASSLGGDYEQYF. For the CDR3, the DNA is TGTGCCAGCAGCTTGGGGGGGGACTACGAGCAGTACTTC.

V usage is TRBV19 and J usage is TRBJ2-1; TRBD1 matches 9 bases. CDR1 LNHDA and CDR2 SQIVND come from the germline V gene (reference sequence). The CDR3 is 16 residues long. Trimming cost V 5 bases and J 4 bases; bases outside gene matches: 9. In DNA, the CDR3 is TGTGCCAGTAGTCCGTCCGGGACAGGGATGTACAATGAGCAGTTCTTC. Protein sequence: CASSPSGTGMYNEQFF.

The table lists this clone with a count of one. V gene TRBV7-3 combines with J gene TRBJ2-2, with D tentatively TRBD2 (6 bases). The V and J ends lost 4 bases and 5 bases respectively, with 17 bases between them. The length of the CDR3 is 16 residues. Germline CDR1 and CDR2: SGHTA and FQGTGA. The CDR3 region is CASSSGLPSETGELFF. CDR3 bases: TGTGCCAGCAGCTCGGGACTCCCGAGTGAAACCGGGGAGCTGTTTTTT.

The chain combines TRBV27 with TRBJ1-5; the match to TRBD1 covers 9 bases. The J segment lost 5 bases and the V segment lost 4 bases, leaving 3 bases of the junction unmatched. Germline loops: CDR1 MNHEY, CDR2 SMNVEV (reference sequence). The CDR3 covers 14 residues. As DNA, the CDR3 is TGTGCCAGCAGTTCTAGACAGGGGGATCAGCCCCAGCATTTT. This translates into CASSSRQGDQPQHF.

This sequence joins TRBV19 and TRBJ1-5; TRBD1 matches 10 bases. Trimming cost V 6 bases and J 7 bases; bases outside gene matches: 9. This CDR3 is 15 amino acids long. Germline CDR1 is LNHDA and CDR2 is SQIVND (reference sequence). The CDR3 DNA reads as TGTGCCAGTAGCGAACCGGGACAGGGGAAGCAGCCCCAGCATTTT. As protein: CASSEPGQGKQPQHF.

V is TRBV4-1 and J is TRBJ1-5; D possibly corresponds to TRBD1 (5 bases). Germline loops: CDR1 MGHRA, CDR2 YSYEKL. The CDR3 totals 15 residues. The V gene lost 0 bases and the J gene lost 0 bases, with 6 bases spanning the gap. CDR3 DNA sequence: TGCGCCAGCAGCCAAGAACAGGCTAGCAATCAGCCCCAGCATTTT. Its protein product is CASSQEQASNQPQHF.

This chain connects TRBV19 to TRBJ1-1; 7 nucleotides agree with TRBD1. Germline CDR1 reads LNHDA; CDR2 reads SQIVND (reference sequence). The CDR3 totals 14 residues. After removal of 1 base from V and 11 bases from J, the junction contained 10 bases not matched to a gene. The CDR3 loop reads CASSIVKGARKAFF. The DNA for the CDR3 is TGTGCCAGTAGTATAGTAAAGGGGGCAAGGAAGGCTTTCTTT.

CDR3 in DNA: TGTGCCAGCAGTTTATGCCCTTGGCGGGGGGATTGCACAGATACGCAGTATTTT. It specifies CASSLCPWRGDCTDTQYF. The J gene is TRBJ2-3, the V gene TRBV28, with TRBD2 matching over 8 bases. Trimming removed 0 bases from V and 1 base from J; junction bases left unmatched: 9. Germline V gene data show CDR1 as MDHEN and CDR2 as SYDVKM. This CDR3 spans 18 amino acids.

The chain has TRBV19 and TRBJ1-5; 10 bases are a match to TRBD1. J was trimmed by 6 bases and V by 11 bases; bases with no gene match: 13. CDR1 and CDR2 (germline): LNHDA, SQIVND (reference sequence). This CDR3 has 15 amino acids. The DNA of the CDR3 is TGTGCCTGCGAAGAAAGGACAGGGGGTCGTCAGCCCCAGCATTTT. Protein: CACEERTGGRQPQHF.

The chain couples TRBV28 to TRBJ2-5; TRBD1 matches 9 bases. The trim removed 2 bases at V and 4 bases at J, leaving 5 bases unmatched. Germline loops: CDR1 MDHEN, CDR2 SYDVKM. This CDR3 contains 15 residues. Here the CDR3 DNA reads TGTGCCAGCAGTTTAGAACAGGGGGCGGGAGAGACCCAGTACTTC. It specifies CASSLEQGAGETQYF. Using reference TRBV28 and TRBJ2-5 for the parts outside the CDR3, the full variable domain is DVKVTQSSRYLVKRTGEKVFLECVQDMDHENMFWYRQDPGLGLRLIYFSYDVKMKEKGDIPEGYSVSREKKERFSLILESASTNQTSMYLCASSLEQGAGETQYFGPGTRLLVL.

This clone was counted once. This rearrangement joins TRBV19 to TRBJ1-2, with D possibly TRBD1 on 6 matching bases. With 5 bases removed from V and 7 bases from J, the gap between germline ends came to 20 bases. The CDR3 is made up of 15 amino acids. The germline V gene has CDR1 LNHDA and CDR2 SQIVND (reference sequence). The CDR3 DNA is TGTGCCAGTAGTCCTATGACAGGTGGCATGGGTGGCTACACCTTC. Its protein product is CASSPMTGGMGGYTF.

The CDR3 protein is CATKTGDTEAFF. In nucleotides, the CDR3 is TGTGCCACCAAGACGGGAGACACTGAAGCTTTCTTT. V gene TRBV19 combines with J gene TRBJ1-1; D not resolved. Germline V gene data show CDR1 as LNHDA and CDR2 as SQIVND (reference sequence). There are 12 residues in the CDR3. Trimming cost V 10 bases and J 3 bases, with 12 bases left between them.

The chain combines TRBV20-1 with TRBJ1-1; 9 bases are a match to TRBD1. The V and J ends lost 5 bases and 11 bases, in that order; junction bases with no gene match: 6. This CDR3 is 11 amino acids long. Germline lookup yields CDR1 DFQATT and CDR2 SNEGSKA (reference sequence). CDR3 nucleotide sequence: TGCAGTGCTGGGGACAGGGTGTACGCTTTCTTT. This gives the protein CSAGDRVYAFF.

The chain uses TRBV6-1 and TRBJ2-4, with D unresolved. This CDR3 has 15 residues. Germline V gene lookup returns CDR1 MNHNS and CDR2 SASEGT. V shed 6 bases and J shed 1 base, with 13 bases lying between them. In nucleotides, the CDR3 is TGTGCCAGCAGGCCTATGACTGGGGCCAAAAACATTCAGTACTTC. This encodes CASRPMTGAKNIQYF.

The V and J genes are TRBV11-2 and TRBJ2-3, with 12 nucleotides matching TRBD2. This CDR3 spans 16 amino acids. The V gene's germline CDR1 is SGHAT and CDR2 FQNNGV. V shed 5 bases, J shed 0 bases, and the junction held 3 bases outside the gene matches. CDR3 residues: CASSLGLAGSTDTQYF. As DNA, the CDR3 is TGTGCCAGCAGCCTAGGACTAGCGGGAAGCACAGATACGCAGTATTTT. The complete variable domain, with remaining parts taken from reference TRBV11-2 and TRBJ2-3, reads EAGVAQSPRYKIIEKRQSVAFWCNPISGHATLYWYQQILGQGPKLLIQFQNNGVVDDSQLPKDRFSAERLKGVDSTLKIQPAKLEDSAVYLCASSLGLAGSTDTQYFGPGTRLTVL.

CDR3 nucleotides: TGCGCCAGCAGCCTCTCGAACAGGGGCGGGAATGAGCAGTTCTTC. It codes for CASSLSNRGGNEQFF. The chain couples TRBV4-1 to TRBJ2-1; 7 bases are a match to TRBD1. The V segment lost 4 bases and the J segment 7 bases; nucleotides outside the gene matches: 10. The germline CDR1 and CDR2 sequences are MGHRA and YSYEKL. The CDR3 sequence is 15 residues long.

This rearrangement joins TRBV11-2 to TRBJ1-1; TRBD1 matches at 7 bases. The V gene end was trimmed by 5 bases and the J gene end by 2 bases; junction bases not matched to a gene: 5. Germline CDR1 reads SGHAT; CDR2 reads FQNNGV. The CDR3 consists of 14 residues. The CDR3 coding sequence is TGTGCCAGCAGCCCCAACAGGGGTAACACTGAAGCTTTCTTT. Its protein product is CASSPNRGNTEAFF. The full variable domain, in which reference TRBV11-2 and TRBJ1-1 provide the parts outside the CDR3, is EAGVAQSPRYKIIEKRQSVAFWCNPISGHATLYWYQQILGQGPKLLIQFQNNGVVDDSQLPKDRFSAERLKGVDSTLKIQPAKLEDSAVYLCASSPNRGNTEAFFGQGTRLTVV.

CDR3 in amino acids: CASRSDRFYEQYF. For the CDR3, the DNA is TGTGCCAGCAGGTCGGACAGATTCTACGAGCAGTACTTC. The rearrangement links TRBV6-5 to TRBJ2-7; tentatively, D is TRBD1 (6 bases). This CDR3 is 13 amino acids long. V was pared by 6 bases and J by 3 bases, with 12 bases between. In germline, CDR1 is MNHEY, CDR2 SVGAGI.

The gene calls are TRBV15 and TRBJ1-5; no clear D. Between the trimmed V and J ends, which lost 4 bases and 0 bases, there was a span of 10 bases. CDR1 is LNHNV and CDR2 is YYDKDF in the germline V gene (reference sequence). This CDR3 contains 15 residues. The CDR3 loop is CATSIEVLSNQPQHF. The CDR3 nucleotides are TGTGCCACCAGCATCGAGGTCCTTAGCAATCAGCCCCAGCATTTT. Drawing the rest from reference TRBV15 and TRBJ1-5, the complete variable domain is DAMVIQNPRYQVTQFGKPVTLSCSQTLNHNVMYWYQQKSSQAPKLLFHYYDKDFNNEADTPDNFQSRRPNTSFCFLDIRSPGLGDTAMYLCATSIEVLSNQPQHFGDGTRLSIL.

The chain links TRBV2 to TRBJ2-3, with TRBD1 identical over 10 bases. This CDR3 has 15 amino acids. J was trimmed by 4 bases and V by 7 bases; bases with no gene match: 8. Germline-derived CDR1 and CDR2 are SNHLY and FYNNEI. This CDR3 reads CASKTTGGVSDTQYF. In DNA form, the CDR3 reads TGTGCCAGCAAAACGACAGGGGGCGTCTCAGATACGCAGTATTTT.

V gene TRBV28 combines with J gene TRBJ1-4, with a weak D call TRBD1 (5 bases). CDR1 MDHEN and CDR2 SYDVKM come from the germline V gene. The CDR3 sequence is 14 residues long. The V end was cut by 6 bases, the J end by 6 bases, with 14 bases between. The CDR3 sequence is CASSPGREDEKLFF. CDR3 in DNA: TGTGCCAGCAGCCCGGGGCGGGAGGATGAAAAACTGTTTTTT.

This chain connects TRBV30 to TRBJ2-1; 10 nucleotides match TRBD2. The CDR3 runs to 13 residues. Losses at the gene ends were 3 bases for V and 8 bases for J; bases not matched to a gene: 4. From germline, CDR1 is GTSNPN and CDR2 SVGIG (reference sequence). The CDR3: CAWSRSGGDEQFF. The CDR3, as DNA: TGTGCCTGGAGCCGGAGCGGGGGGGATGAGCAGTTCTTC.

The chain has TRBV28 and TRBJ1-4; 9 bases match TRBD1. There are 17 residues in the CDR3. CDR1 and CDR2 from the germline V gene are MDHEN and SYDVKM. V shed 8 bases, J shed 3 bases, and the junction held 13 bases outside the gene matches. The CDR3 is CASSYRGLRIANEKLFF. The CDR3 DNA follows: TGTGCCAGCTCCTACAGGGGGCTGAGGATAGCTAATGAAAAACTGTTTTTT.

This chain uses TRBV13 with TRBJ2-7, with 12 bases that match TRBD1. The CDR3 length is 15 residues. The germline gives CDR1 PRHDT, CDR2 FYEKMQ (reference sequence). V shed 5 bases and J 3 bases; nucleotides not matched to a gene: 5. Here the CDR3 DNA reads TGTGCCAGCAGCAGACGGGACAGGGGGCTCTACGAGCAGTACTTC. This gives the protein CASSRRDRGLYEQYF.

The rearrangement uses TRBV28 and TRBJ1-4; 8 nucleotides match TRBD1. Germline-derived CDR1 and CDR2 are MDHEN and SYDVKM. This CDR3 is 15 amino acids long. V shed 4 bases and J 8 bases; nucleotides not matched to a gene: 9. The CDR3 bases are TGTGCCAGCAGTTCGAACAGGGGGGGAGGGGAAAAACTGTTTTTT. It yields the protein CASSSNRGGGEKLFF.